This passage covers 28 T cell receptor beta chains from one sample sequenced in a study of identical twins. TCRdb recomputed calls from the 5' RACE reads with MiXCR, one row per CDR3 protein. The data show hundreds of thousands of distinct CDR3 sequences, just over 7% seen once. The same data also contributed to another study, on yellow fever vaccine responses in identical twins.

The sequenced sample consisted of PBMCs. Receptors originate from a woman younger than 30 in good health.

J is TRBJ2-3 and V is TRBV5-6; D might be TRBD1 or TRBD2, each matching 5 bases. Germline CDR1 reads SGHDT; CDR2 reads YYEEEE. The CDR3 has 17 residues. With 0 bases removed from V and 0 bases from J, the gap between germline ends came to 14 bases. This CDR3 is CASSLVGGGASTDTQYF. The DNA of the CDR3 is TGTGCCAGCAGCTTGGTTGGTGGGGGAGCTAGCACAGATACGCAGTATTTT.

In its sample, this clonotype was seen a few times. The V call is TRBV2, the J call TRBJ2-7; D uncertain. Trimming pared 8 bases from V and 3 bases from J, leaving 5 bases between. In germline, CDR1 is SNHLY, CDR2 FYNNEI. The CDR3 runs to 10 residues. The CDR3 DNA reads TGTGCCAGCGGCCTCTACGAGCAGTACGTC. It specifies CASGLYEQYV.

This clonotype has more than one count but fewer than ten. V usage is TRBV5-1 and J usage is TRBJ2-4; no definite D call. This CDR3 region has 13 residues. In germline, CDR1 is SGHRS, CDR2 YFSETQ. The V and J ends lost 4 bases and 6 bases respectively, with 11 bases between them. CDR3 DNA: TGCGCCAGCAGCCCCGAAGGCGTAAACATTCAGTACTTC. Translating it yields CASSPEGVNIQYF.

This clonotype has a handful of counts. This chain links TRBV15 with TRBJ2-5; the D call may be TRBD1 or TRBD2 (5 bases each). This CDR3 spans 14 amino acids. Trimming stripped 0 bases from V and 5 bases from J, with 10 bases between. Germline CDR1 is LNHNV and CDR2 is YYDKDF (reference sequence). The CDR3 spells CATSRDTGGETQYF. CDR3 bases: TGTGCCACCAGCAGAGATACAGGCGGGGAGACCCAGTACTTC.

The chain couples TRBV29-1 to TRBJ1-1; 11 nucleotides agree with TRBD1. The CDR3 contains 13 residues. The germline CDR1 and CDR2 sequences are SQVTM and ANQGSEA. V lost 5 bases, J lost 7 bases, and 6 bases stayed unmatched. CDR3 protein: CSVIRDRGSEAFF. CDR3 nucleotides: TGCAGCGTTATCCGGGACAGGGGGAGTGAAGCTTTCTTT.

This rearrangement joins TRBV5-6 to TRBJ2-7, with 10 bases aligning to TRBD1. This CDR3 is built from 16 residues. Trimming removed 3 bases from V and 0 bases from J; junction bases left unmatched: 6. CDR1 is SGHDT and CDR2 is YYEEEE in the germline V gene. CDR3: CASSWAGTGVSYEQYF. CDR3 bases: TGTGCCAGCAGCTGGGCCGGGACAGGGGTCTCCTACGAGCAGTACTTC.

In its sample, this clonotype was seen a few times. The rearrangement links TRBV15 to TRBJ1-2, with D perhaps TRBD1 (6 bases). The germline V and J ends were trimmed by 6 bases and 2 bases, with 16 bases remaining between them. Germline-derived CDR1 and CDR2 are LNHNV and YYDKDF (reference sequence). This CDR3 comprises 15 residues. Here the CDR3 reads CATRQTGTQNYGYTF. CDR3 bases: TGTGCCACCAGACAGACCGGGACACAGAACTATGGCTACACCTTC.

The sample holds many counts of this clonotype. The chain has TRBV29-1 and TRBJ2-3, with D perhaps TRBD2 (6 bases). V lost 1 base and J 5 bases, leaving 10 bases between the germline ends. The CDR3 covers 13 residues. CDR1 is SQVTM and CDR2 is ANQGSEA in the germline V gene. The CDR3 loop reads CSVEAPAGDTQYF. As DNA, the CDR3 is TGCAGCGTTGAAGCTCCAGCGGGAGATACGCAGTATTTT.

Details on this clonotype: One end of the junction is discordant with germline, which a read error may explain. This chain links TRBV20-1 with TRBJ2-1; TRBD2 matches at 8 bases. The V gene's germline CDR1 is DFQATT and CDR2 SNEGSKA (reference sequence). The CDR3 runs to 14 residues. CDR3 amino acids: CSARGRGDGYEQFF. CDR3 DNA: TGCAGTGCAAGAGGGCGGGGGGACGGATATGAGCAGTTCTTC.

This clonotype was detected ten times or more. CDR3 nucleotide sequence: TGTGCCAGCAGTTCTAACTACGGTGGCACTGAAGCTTTCTTT. Its translation is CASSSNYGGTEAFF. The V and J genes are TRBV7-9 and TRBJ1-1; D ambiguous. Between the trimmed V and J ends, which lost 6 bases and 4 bases, there was a span of 15 bases. The CDR3 contains 14 residues. CDR1 SEHNR and CDR2 FQNEAQ come from the germline V gene (reference sequence). Drawing the rest from reference TRBV7-9 and TRBJ1-1, the complete variable domain is DTGVSQNPRHKITKRGQNVTFRCDPISEHNRLYWYRQTLGQGPEFLTYFQNEAQLEKSRLLSDRFSAERPKGSFSTLEIQRTEQGDSAMYLCASSSNYGGTEAFFGQGTRLTVV.

The CDR3 DNA reads TGTGCCAGCAGCTTAGGTCCGACAGCGAACACTGAAGCTTTCTTT. Translated, it gives CASSLGPTANTEAFF. This chain links TRBV7-2 with TRBJ1-1, with D perhaps TRBD1 (5 bases). Trimming pared 1 base from V and 1 base from J, leaving 10 bases between. There are 15 residues in the CDR3. The germline gives CDR1 SGHTA, CDR2 FQGNSA.

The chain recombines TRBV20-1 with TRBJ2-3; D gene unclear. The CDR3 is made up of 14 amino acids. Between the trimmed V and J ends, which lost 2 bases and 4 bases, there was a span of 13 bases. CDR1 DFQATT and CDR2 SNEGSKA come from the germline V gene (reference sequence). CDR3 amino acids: CSARRAGLPDTQYF. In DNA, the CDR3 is TGCAGTGCTAGAAGGGCTGGTCTCCCAGATACGCAGTATTTT.

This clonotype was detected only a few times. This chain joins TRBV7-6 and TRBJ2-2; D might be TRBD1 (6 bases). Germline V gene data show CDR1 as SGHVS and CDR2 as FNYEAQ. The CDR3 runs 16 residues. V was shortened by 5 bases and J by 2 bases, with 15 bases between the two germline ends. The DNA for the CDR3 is TGTGCCAGCAGCCCAGGACAGCCTATTAACACCGGGGAGCTGTTTTTT. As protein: CASSPGQPINTGELFF.

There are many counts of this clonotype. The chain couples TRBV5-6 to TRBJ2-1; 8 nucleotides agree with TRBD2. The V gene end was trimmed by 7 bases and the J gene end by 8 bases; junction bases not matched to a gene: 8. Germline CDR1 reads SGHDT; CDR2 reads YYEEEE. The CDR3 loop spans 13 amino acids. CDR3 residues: CASSSEAGDEQFF. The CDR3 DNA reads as TGTGCCAGCTCTAGCGAAGCGGGAGATGAGCAGTTCTTC.

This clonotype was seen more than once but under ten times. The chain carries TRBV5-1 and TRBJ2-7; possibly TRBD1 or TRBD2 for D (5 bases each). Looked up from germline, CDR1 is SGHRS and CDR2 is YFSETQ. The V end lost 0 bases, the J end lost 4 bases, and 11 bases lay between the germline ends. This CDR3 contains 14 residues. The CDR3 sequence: CASSLDQGAYEQYV. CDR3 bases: TGCGCCAGCAGCTTGGACCAGGGAGCGTACGAGCAGTACGTC.

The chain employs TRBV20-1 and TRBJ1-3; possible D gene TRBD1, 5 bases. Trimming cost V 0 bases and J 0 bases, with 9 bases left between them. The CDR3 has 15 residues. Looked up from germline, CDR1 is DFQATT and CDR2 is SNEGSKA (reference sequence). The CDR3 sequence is CSAREGRSSGNTIYF. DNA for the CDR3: TGCAGTGCTAGAGAGGGACGTAGCTCTGGAAACACCATATATTTT.

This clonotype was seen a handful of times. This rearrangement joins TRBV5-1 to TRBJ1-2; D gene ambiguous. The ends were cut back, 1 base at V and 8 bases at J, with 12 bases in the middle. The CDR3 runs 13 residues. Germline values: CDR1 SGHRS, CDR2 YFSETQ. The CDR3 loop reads CASSLRESGGYTF. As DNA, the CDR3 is TGCGCCAGCAGCTTGAGAGAATCTGGCGGCTACACCTTC.

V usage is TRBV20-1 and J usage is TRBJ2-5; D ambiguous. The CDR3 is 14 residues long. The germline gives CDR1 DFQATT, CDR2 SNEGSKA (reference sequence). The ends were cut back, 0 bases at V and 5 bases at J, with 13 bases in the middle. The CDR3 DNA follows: TGCAGTGCTAGAGATTTTCTACGGGTGGAGACCCAGTACTTC. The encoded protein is CSARDFLRVETQYF.

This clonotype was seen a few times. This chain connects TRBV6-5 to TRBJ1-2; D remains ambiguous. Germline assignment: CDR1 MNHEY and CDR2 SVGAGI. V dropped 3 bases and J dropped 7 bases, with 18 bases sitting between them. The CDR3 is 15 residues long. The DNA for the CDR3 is TGTGCCAGCAGTTATCAGGAGGGTTCGATTAGTGGCTACACCTTC. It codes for CASSYQEGSISGYTF.

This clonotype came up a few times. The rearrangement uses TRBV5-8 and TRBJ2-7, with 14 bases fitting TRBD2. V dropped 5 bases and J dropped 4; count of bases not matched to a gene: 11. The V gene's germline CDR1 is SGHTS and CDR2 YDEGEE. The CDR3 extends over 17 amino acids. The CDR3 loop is CASSFQGTSGRRYEQYF. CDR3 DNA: TGTGCCAGCAGTTTTCAAGGGACTAGCGGGAGAAGGTACGAGCAGTACTTC.

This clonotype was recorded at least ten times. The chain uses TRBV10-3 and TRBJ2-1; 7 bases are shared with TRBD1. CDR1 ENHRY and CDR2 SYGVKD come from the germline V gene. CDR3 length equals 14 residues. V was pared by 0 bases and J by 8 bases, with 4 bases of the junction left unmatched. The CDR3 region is CAISESPGGYEQFF. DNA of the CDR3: TGTGCCATCAGTGAGTCGCCAGGGGGATATGAGCAGTTCTTC.

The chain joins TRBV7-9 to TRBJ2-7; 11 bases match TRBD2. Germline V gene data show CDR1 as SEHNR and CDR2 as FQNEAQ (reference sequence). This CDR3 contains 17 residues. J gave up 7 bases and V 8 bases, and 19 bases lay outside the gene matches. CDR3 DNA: TGTGCCAGCTCGATTGGTACTAGCGGGAGCCCGTGGGAAGAGCAGTACTTC. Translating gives CASSIGTSGSPWEEQYF.

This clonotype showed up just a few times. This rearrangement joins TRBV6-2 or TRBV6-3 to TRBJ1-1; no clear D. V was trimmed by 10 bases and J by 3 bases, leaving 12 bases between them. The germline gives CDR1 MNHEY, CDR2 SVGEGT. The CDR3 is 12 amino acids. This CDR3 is CATGPFYTEAFF. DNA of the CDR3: TGTGCCACCGGGCCGTTTTACACTGAAGCTTTCTTT.

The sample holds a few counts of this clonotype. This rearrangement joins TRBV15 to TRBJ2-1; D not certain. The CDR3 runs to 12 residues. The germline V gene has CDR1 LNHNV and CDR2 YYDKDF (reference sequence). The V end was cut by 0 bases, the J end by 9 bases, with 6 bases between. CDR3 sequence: CATSREEGEQFF. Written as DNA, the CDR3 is TGTGCCACCAGCAGAGAAGAAGGTGAGCAGTTCTTC.

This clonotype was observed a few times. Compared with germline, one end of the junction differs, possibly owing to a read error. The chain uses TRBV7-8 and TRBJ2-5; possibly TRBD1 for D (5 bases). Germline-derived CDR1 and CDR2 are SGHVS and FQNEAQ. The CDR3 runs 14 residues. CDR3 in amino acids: CASTLQAHQETQYF. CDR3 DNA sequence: TGTGCCAGCACCTTACAGGCTCACCAAGAGACCCAGTACTTC. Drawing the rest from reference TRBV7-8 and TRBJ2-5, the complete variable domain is GAGVSQSPRYKVAKRGQDVALRCDPISGHVSLFWYQQALGQGPEFLTYFQNEAQLDKSGLPSDRFFAERPEGSVSTLKIQRTQQEDSAVYLCASTLQAHQETQYFGPGTRLLVL.

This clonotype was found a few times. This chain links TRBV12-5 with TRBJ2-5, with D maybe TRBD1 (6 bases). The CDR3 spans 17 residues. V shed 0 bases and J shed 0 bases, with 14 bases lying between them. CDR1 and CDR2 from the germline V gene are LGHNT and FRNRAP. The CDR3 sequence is CASGLVRGDKYQETQYF. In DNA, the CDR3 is TGTGCTAGTGGTTTGGTACGTGGGGACAAGTACCAAGAGACCCAGTACTTC.

The CDR3 DNA reads TGTGCCAGCTCACCTTCGGGGTCGGCACGGGAGCAGTTCTTC. Translating it yields CASSPSGSAREQFF. The chain links TRBV18 to TRBJ2-1, with D tentatively TRBD2 (5 bases). There are 14 residues in the CDR3. Trimming left V 3 bases short and J 10 bases short, with 16 bases between. Looked up from germline, CDR1 is KGHSH and CDR2 is LQKENI.

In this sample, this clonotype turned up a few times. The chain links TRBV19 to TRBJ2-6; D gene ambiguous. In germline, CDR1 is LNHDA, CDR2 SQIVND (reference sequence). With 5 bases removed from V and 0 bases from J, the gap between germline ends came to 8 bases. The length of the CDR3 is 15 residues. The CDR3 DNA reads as TGTGCCAGTAGTGACACGCGCTCTGGGGCCAACGTCCTGACTTTC. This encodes CASSDTRSGANVLTF.